The 7 T cell receptor beta chains in this list originate from one sample, sequenced in a study of blood T cell repertoires in COVID-19. The assay was immunoSEQ multiplex PCR, and TCRdb's table has in-frame clones only and misses some. The sample has about 210,000 clones, approximately 86% seen once; the top ten hold about 0.91%. The specimen was peripheral blood. The source is a man in his sixties with COVID-19, enrolled during active disease.

The V gene is TRBV28, the J gene TRBJ1-1; 7 bases map to TRBD1. CDR3 length: 11 amino acids. The junction had 5 bases not matched to a gene; V was cut back by 6 bases and J by 10 bases. The V gene's germline CDR1 is MDHEN and CDR2 SYDVKM. Written as DNA, the CDR3 is TGTGCCAGCAGCCCCGACAGGGTAGCTTTCTTT. Translation gives CASSPDRVAFF.

This rearrangement joins TRBV3-1 (or the pseudogene TRBV3-2) to TRBJ2-1; 8 bases fit TRBD1. CDR1 is LGHDT, CDR2 YNNKEL, per germline (reference sequence). The J segment lost 6 bases and the V segment lost 3 bases, leaving 4 bases of the junction unmatched. The CDR3 has 14 residues. The CDR3 DNA reads as TGTGCCAGCAGCCAGGGGACAGGCGGCAATGAGCAGTTCTTC. The encoded protein is CASSQGTGGNEQFF.

Here the CDR3 reads CASSFQSNQPQHF. The CDR3 DNA follows: TGTGCCAGCAGCTTCCAGAGCAATCAGCCCCAGCATTTT. The chain uses TRBV11-2 and TRBJ1-5; D is unclear. The CDR3 has 13 amino acids. The V gene lost 3 bases and the J gene lost 1 base, with 4 bases spanning the gap. Germline V gene lookup returns CDR1 SGHAT and CDR2 FQNNGV.

The chain combines TRBV2 with TRBJ2-3; 8 bases line up with TRBD2. The germline CDR1 and CDR2 sequences are SNHLY and FYNNEI. The CDR3 has 13 amino acids. Germline trimming cut 7 bases from V and 2 bases from J; bases unmatched to any gene: 2. CDR3 bases: TGTGCCAGCAATAGCGGGGCCACAGATACGCAGTATTTT. It yields the protein CASNSGATDTQYF.

The chain links TRBV6-4 to TRBJ1-2; D not certain. The V gene lost 5 bases and the J gene lost 0 bases, with 7 bases spanning the gap. This CDR3 has 13 residues. Germline CDR1 reads MRHNA; CDR2 reads SNTAGT. The CDR3 bases are TGTGCCAGCAGTCCGGACTCTAACTATGGCTACACCTTC. Residues: CASSPDSNYGYTF.

The chain combines TRBV10-3 with TRBJ2-7; TRBD2 agrees at 8 bases. Germline-derived CDR1 and CDR2 are ENHRY and SYGVKD. This CDR3 comprises 12 residues. CDR3 nucleotides: TGTGGGAGCGGGGGCAGGGACAACGAGCAGTACTTC. Translating it yields CGSGGRDNEQYF.

The gene calls are TRBV10-3 and TRBJ1-1; 7 bases are a match to TRBD1. Germline V gene data show CDR1 as ENHRY and CDR2 as SYGVKD. After removal of 4 bases from V and 5 bases from J, the junction contained 7 bases not matched to a gene. CDR3 length: 14 amino acids. CDR3 region: CAISAQSRGTEAFF. CDR3 DNA sequence: TGTGCCATCAGTGCCCAGAGCAGGGGGACTGAAGCTTTCTTT.